This TCR beta chain stems from a study of blood T cell repertoires in COVID-19. Overall study: Acute and convalescent COVID-19 samples came from the United States, Italy and Spain. In each case, the material was cDNA or gDNA derived from T cells, B-cell-depleted T cells, or PBMCs.

V lost 3 bases to trimming and J lost 6 bases, with 14 bases between them. Per germline, CDR1 DFQATT and CDR2 SNEGSKA (reference sequence). The CDR3 spans 13 residues. This clone has just one count. Study processing details: Reference gene primer amplification gave nucleated cell count estimates. Produced via immunoSEQ multiplex PCR; TCRdb's table is partial and in-frame only. V and J calls and clone size are as listed in that table; D and trimming were resolved from the DNA. The sample lists about 130,000 clones, about 88% occurring once. The clonotype was recovered from a woman older than 75 with acute or convalescent COVID-19. Sequencing used peripheral blood. This chain joins TRBV20-1 and TRBJ1-2; a weak D match, TRBD1 (5 bases). The CDR3 is CSASEAGQDGYTF. DNA for the CDR3: TGCAGTGCTAGTGAGGCAGGGCAGGATGGCTACACCTTC.